This T cell receptor beta chain was sequenced in a study of shared clonotypes between healthy human individuals. Libraries were prepared by immunoSEQ multiplex PCR; TCRdb keeps only in-frame clonotypes and omits some of them. The table lists some 1,100,000 clones, around 82% of them singletons. This CDR3 comprises 11 residues. Germline assignment: CDR1 SQVTM and CDR2 ANQGSEA. This receptor was taken from a man between 18 and 29 years old in good health. Some clones in this sample may be carry-over from other donors' samples. Sequencing was carried out using memory CD4+ T cells from PBMCs. The subset: CD45RA-negative fraction. The rearrangement links TRBV29-1 to TRBJ2-5; weak D call: TRBD1 (6 bases). The better agreement between TRBJ2-7 and the DNA end casts doubt on the J call. The CDR3 spells CSVGDNYEQYF. CDR3 DNA: TGCAGCGTTGGGGACAACTACGAGCAGTACTTC.